These 4 T cell receptor beta chains share one sample of origin, sequenced in a study of blood T cells in healthy people across ages. Then a second PCR, running roughly 7 to 11 cycles, was carried out with a sample-barcoded 5' primer and a J-beta primer mix. One entry per CDR3 protein, called by TCRdb with MiXCR from the 5' RACE reads. The table shows about 650,000 distinct CDR3 sequences, with about a third occurring only once. Sequencing was carried out using blood. The receptors derive from a woman older than 75 in good health.

This rearrangement joins TRBV19 to TRBJ2-5; no firm D call. CDR1 LNHDA and CDR2 SQIVND come from the germline V gene (reference sequence). V gave up 5 bases and J gave up 2 bases, with 15 bases separating them. This CDR3 has 15 amino acids. CDR3: CASSPRTGRQETQYF. CDR3 in DNA: TGTGCCAGTAGTCCGAGGACGGGTAGGCAAGAGACCCAGTACTTC.

V usage is TRBV6-2 or TRBV6-3 and J usage is TRBJ1-6, with D tentatively TRBD1 (5 bases). V gave up 5 bases and J gave up 10 bases, with 18 bases separating them. CDR1 and CDR2 (germline): MNHEY, SVGEGT. The CDR3 loop spans 15 amino acids. The CDR3 region is CASSGRTSTRSPLHF. The CDR3 DNA reads TGTGCCAGCAGTGGTCGGACATCCACGAGATCACCCCTCCACTTT.

Concerning this clonotype: A read error may account for a junction end that differs from germline. This rearrangement joins TRBV4-3 to TRBJ2-1, with 9 bases matching TRBD1. CDR3 length: 16 amino acids. Germline V gene data show CDR1 as LGHNA and CDR2 as YSLEER. CDR3 coding DNA: TGCGCCAGCAGCCAAGAGGGACAGGGCTCCTACAATGAGCGGTTCTTC. Translation gives CASSQEGQGSYNERFF.

This clonotype was recorded many times. The chain employs TRBV3-1 and TRBJ1-2; D gene uncertain. Germline CDR1 and CDR2: LGHDT and YNNKEL (reference sequence). CDR3 length: 13 amino acids. V lost 0 bases to trimming and J lost 4 bases, with 6 bases between them. CDR3 in DNA: TGTGCCAGCAGCCAAGAGGGGAGCTATGGCTACACCTTC. It yields the protein CASSQEGSYGYTF.